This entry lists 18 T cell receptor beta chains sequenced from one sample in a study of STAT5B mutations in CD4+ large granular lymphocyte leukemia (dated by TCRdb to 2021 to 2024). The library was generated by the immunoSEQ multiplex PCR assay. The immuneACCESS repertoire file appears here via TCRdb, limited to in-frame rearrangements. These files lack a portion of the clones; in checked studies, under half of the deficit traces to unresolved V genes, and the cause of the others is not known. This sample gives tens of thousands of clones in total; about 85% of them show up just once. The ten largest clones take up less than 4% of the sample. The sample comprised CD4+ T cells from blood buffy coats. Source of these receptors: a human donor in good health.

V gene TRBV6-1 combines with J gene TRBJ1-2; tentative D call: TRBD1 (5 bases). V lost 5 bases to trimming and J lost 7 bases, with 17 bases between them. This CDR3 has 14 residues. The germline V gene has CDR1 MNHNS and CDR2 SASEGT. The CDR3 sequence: CASSIREGQGGYTF. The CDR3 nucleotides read TGTGCCAGCAGTATCCGCGAGGGGCAGGGTGGCTACACCTTC.

CDR3 amino acids: CAISESGPENTGELFF. CDR3 nucleotides: TGTGCCATCAGTGAGTCGGGGCCCGAGAACACCGGGGAGCTGTTTTTT. The chain combines TRBV10-3 with TRBJ2-2; the D gene is possibly TRBD1 (5 bases). From germline, CDR1 is ENHRY and CDR2 SYGVKD. The V gene lost 0 bases and the J gene lost 1 base, with 9 bases spanning the gap. This CDR3 is built from 16 residues.

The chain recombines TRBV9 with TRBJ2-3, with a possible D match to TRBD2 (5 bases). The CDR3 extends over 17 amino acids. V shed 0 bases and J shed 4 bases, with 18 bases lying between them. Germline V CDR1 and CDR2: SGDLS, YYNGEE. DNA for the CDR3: TGTGCCAGCAGCGTAGGGCCATCACGTGGAGCGGCAGATACGCAGTATTTT. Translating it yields CASSVGPSRGAADTQYF.

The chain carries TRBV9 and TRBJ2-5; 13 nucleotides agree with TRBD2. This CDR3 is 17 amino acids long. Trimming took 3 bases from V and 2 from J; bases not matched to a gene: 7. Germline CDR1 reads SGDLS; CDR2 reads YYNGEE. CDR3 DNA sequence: TGTGCCAGCAGCGCCACCTTGGGACTAGCGGGACAAGAGACCCAGTACTTC. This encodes CASSATLGLAGQETQYF.

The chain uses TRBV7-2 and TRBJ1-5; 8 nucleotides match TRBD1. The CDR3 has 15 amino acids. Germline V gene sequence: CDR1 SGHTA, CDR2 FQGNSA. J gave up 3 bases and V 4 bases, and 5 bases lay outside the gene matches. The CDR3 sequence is CASSYQGAVNQPQHF. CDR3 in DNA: TGTGCCAGCAGCTACCAGGGGGCGGTCAATCAGCCCCAGCATTTT.

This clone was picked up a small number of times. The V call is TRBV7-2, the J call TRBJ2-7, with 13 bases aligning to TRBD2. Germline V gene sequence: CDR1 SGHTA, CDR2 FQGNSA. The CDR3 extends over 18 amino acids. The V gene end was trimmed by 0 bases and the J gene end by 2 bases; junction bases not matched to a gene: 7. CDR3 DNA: TGTGCCAGCAGCTTAGCAACCCTGGGACTAGCGGGAACCTACGAGCAGTACTTC. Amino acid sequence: CASSLATLGLAGTYEQYF.

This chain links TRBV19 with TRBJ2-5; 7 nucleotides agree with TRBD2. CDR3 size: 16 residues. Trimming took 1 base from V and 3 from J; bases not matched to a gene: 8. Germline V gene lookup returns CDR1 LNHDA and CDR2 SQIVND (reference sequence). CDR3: CASSIGGGSPKETQYF. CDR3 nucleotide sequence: TGTGCCAGTAGTATAGGCGGCGGGAGCCCGAAAGAGACCCAGTACTTC.

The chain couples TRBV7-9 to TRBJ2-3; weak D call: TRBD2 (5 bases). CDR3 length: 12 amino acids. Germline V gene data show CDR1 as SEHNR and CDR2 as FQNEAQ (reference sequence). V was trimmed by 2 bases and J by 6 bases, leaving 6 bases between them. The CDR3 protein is CASSLQRDTQYF. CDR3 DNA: TGTGCCAGCAGCTTACAGCGGGATACGCAGTATTTT. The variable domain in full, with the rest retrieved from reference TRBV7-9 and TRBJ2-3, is DTGVSQNPRHKITKRGQNVTFRCDPISEHNRLYWYRQTLGQGPEFLTYFQNEAQLEKSRLLSDRFSAERPKGSFSTLEIQRTEQGDSAMYLCASSLQRDTQYFGPGTRLTVL.

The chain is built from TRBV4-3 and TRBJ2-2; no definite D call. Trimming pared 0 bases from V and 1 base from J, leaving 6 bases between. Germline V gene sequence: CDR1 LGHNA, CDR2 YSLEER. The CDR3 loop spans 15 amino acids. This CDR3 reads CASSQDHLNTGELFF. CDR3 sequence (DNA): TGCGCCAGCAGCCAAGATCACCTGAACACCGGGGAGCTGTTTTTT.

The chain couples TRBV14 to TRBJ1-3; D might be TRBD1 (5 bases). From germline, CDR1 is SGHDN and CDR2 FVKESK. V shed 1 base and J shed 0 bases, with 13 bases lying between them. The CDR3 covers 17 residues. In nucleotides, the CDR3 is TGTGCCAGCAGCCAAGCTCCGGGACTGCTCTCTGGAAACACCATATATTTT. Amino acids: CASSQAPGLLSGNTIYF.

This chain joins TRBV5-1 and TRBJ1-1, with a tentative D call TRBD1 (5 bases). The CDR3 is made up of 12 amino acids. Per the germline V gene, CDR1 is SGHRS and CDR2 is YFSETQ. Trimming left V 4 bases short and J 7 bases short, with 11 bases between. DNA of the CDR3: TGCGCCAGCAGCGAGACAGAACGTGAAGCTTTCTTT. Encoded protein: CASSETEREAFF.

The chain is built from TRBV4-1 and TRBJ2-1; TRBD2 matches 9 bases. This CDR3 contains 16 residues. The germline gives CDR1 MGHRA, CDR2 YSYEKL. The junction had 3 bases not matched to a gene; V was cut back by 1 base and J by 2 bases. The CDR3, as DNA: TGCGCCAGCAGCCAAGGGACTAGCGTCACCTACAATGAGCAGTTCTTC. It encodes CASSQGTSVTYNEQFF.

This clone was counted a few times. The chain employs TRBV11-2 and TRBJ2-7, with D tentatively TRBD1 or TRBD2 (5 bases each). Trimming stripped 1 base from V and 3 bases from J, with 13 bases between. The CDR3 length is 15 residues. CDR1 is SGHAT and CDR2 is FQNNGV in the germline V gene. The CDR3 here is CASSLGQGVVYEQYF. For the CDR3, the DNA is TGTGCCAGCAGCTTAGGGCAGGGAGTGGTCTACGAGCAGTACTTC.

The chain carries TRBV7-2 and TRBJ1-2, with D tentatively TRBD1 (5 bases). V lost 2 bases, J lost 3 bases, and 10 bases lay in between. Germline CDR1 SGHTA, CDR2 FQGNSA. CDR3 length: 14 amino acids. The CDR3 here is CASSLLQGDYGYTF. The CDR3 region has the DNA TGTGCCAGCAGCTTACTCCAGGGAGACTATGGCTACACCTTC.

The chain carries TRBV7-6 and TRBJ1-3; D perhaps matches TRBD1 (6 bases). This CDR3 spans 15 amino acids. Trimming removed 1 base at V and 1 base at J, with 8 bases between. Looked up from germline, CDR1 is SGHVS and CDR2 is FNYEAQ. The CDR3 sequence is CASSLGGGSGNTIYF. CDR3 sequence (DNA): TGTGCCAGCAGCTTAGGAGGGGGATCTGGAAACACCATATATTTT.

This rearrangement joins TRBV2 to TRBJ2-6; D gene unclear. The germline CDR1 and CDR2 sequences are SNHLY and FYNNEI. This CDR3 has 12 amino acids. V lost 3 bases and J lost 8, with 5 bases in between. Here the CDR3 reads CASSDDSNVLTF. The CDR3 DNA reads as TGTGCCAGCAGTGACGACTCCAACGTCCTGACTTTC.

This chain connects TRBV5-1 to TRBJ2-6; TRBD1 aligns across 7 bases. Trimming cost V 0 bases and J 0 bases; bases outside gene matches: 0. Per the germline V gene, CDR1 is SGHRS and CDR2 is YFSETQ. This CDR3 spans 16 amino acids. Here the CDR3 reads CASSLGDSSGANVLTF. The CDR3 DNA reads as TGCGCCAGCAGCTTGGGGGACAGCTCTGGGGCCAACGTCCTGACTTTC. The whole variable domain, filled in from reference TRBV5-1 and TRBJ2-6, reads KAGVTQTPRYLIKTRGQQVTLSCSPISGHRSVSWYQQTPGQGLQFLFEYFSETQRNKGNFPGRFSGRQFSNSRSEMNVSTLELGDSALYLCASSLGDSSGANVLTFGAGSRLTVL.

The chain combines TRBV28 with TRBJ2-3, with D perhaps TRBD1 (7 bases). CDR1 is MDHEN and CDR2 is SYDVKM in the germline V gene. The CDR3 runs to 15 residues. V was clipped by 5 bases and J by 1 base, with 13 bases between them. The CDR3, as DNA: TGTGCCAGCAGTCTTACCAGGGGGGGCACAGATACGCAGTATTTT. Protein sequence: CASSLTRGGTDTQYF. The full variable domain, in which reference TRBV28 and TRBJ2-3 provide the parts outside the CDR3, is DVKVTQSSRYLVKRTGEKVFLECVQDMDHENMFWYRQDPGLGLRLIYFSYDVKMKEKGDIPEGYSVSREKKERFSLILESASTNQTSMYLCASSLTRGGTDTQYFGPGTRLTVL.